These T cell receptor beta chains were read from a single sample in a study of shared clonotypes between healthy human individuals. The data were produced by immunoSEQ multiplex PCR, yet TCRdb's version contains in-frame clones alone and is incomplete. The profile covers around 2,000,000 clones, with 85% to 95% appearing a single time and about 0.13% taken by the ten largest. The sequencing sample was made of naive CD4+ T cells sorted from blood. Every receptor here comes from a man between 18 and 35 years old in good health. Both conserved end residues are part of each CDR3. The D gene is left open where the match is weak. Expanded clones are given a class, and other clones once, few, many or no size at all.

d_call	clone_size	v_call	j_call	cdr3_aa	cdr3_nt
TRBD2	-	TRBV7-2	TRBJ2-5	CASSSSGASGVGIETQYF	TGTGCCAGCAGCTCATCCGGGGCTAGCGGGGTGGGAATAGAGACCCAGTACTTC
TRBD2	-	TRBV9	TRBJ2-3	CASSFGTSVATDTQYF	TGTGCCAGCAGCTTCGGGACTAGCGTTGCCACAGATACGCAGTATTTT
-	-	TRBV5-1	TRBJ2-3	CASMSGASTDTQYF	TGCGCCAGCATGTCCGGGGCTTCCACAGATACGCAGTATTTT
-	-	TRBV19	TRBJ2-7	CASSMIWDTSYEQYF	TGTGCCAGTAGTATGATTTGGGACACATCATACGAGCAGTACTTC
-	-	TRBV4-3	TRBJ1-1	CASSQDLENTEAFF	TGCGCCAGCAGCCAAGATCTCGAGAACACTGAAGCTTTCTTT
-	-	TRBV28	TRBJ2-7	CASSSSHGYEQYF	TGTGCCAGCAGTTCTTCTCACGGCTACGAGCAGTACTTC
-	-	TRBV9	TRBJ2-1	CASSAWDGSFREQFF	TGTGCCAGCAGCGCTTGGGACGGCTCATTTAGGGAGCAGTTCTTC
-	-	TRBV19	TRBJ1-5	CASSIRLGNQPQHF	TGTGCCAGTAGTATTAGGTTGGGCAATCAGCCCCAGCATTTT
-	-	TRBV28	TRBJ2-2	CASSGNTGELFF	TGTGCCAGCAGTGGGAACACCGGGGAGCTGTTTTTT
TRBD2	-	TRBV10-2	TRBJ2-7	CASRDGLAAVYEQYF	TGCGCCAGCAGGGATGGACTAGCGGCCGTCTACGAGCAGTACTTC
-	-	TRBV15	TRBJ2-5	CATSRDLPGVQETQYF	TGTGCCACCAGCAGAGATCTTCCGGGGGTCCAAGAGACCCAGTACTTC
-	-	TRBV4-1	TRBJ2-1	CASSQEGSGRPNNEQFF	TGCGCCAGCAGCCAAGAAGGTTCCGGGAGACCAAACAATGAGCAGTTCTTC
-	-	TRBV18	TRBJ2-7	CASSLNKGGGYEQYF	TGTGCCAGCTCCCTGAACAAAGGGGGTGGGTACGAGCAGTACTTC
-	-	TRBV7-2	TRBJ2-5	CASSLSSGGGETQYF	TGTGCCAGCAGCTTATCCAGCGGAGGGGGAGAGACCCAGTACTTC
-	-	TRBV20-1	TRBJ2-1	CSALGSNEQFF	TGCAGTGCTTTAGGGAGCAATGAGCAGTTCTTC
TRBD2	-	TRBV5-4	TRBJ2-1	CASSLAGGSSYNEQFF	TGTGCCAGCAGCTTGGCGGGGGGGAGCTCCTACAATGAGCAGTTCTTC
-	-	TRBV4-1	TRBJ2-4	CASSPTLGGLAKNIQYF	TGCGCCAGCAGCCCCACATTAGGCGGGCTAGCCAAAAACATTCAGTACTTC
TRBD1	-	TRBV7-8	TRBJ1-3	CASSLGGGGEGNTIYF	TGTGCCAGCAGCTTAGGCGGAGGGGGCGAAGGAAACACCATATATTTT
TRBD1	-	TRBV6-6	TRBJ2-7	CASKLENRGRNYEQYF	TGTGCCAGCAAACTCGAGAACAGGGGGCGAAACTACGAGCAGTACTTC
TRBD2	-	TRBV5-4	TRBJ2-7	CASSQDLGSGGYEQYF	TGCGCCAGCAGCCAAGATCTGGGAAGCGGGGGCTACGAGCAGTACTTC
TRBD2	-	TRBV19	TRBJ2-3	CASSTTSGGPTDTQYF	TGTGCCAGTAGTACGACTAGCGGGGGGCCGACAGATACGCAGTATTTT
-	-	TRBV7-7	TRBJ2-7	CASSFTESAEQYF	TGTGCTAGCAGCTTCACGGAGAGCGCCGAGCAGTACTTC
-	-	TRBV7-2	TRBJ1-2	CASSFGGGETF	TGTGCCAGCAGCTTTGGCGGGGGCGAGACCTTC
TRBD1	-	TRBV29-1	TRBJ2-7	CSVEGRDRGREGSYEQYF	TGCAGCGTTGAAGGCCGGGACAGGGGGCGCGAAGGCTCCTACGAGCAGTACTTC
-	-	TRBV14	TRBJ2-7	CASSQEGSGRASYEQYF	TGTGCCAGCAGCCAAGAAGGGTCAGGGCGGGCCTCCTACGAGCAGTACTTC
-	-	TRBV4-2	TRBJ2-7	CASSQNSLQPTLQYF	TGTGCCAGCAGCCAAAACTCCCTCCAGCCGACCCTTCAGTACTTC
-	-	TRBV5-4	TRBJ1-2	CASKLQDGNHGYTF	TGTGCCAGCAAATTACAGGACGGGAACCATGGCTACACCTTC
-	-	TRBV7-6	TRBJ2-5	CASSGRGAPETQYF	TGTGCCAGCAGCGGTCGGGGGGCTCCGGAGACCCAGTACTTC
TRBD1	-	TRBV6-5	TRBJ2-2	CASSSDRGTGELFF	TGTGCCAGCAGTTCCGACAGGGGGACCGGGGAGCTGTTTTTT
TRBD2	-	TRBV7-2	TRBJ2-3	CASSTQTSADTQYF	TGTGCCAGCAGCACGCAGACTAGCGCAGATACGCAGTATTTT
-	-	TRBV10-3	TRBJ1-1	CAISFGGATEAFF	TGTGCCATCAGCTTCGGGGGGGCGACTGAAGCTTTCTTT
-	-	TRBV30	TRBJ2-7	CAWSVDPGGEQYF	TGTGCCTGGAGTGTAGACCCCGGAGGCGAGCAGTACTTC
TRBD2	once	TRBV5-6	TRBJ2-1	CASSRAGTSGRNEQFF	TGTGCCAGCAGCCGTGCCGGGACTAGCGGGAGAAATGAGCAGTTCTTC
-	-	TRBV1	TRBJ2-1	CTSSQGLAGDGDEQFF	TGCACCAGCAGCCAAGGCTTAGCGGGGGACGGAGATGAGCAGTTCTTC
TRBD1	-	TRBV7-3	TRBJ2-7	CASSSTGTGSHEQYF	TGTGCCAGCAGCTCTACCGGGACAGGGTCCCACGAGCAGTACTTC
-	-	TRBV25-1	TRBJ2-2	CASGSLGNTGELFF	TGTGCCAGCGGTAGCCTAGGTAACACCGGGGAGCTGTTTTTT
-	-	TRBV11-2	TRBJ1-2	CASSLNPSGSLSRSGYTF	TGTGCCAGCAGCTTAAATCCTTCGGGCTCCCTCAGTCGGAGTGGCTACACCTTC
-	once	TRBV5-1	TRBJ2-3	CASSLPSVAQGGDTQYF	TGCGCCAGCAGCCTCCCTAGTGTGGCGCAGGGGGGCGATACGCAGTATTTT
-	-	TRBV7-2	TRBJ1-1	CASSLPVTFEAFF	TGTGCCAGCAGCTTACCAGTGACCTTTGAAGCTTTCTTT
-	-	TRBV7-9	TRBJ2-3	CASSTLTYTDTQYF	TGTGCCAGCAGCACCCTAACTTACACAGATACGCAGTATTTT
TRBD2	-	TRBV7-2	TRBJ2-7	CASSPRGLAGGSGQYF	TGTGCCAGCAGCCCGAGAGGACTAGCGGGGGGATCGGGGCAGTACTTC
-	-	TRBV5-1	TRBJ2-6	CASSLEGPRANVLTF	TGCGCCAGCAGCTTGGAGGGCCCCAGGGCCAACGTCCTGACTTTC
-	-	TRBV14	TRBJ2-7	CASSRGGLGSYEQYF	TGTGCCAGCAGCCGAGGGGGTTTGGGGTCCTACGAGCAGTACTTC
-	-	TRBV6-5	TRBJ1-6	CASRPHRSPLHF	TGTGCCAGCAGACCGCACAGATCACCCCTCCACTTT
TRBD2	-	TRBV6-6	TRBJ2-3	CASRAGVNTDTQYF	TGTGCCAGCAGGGCGGGGGTGAACACAGATACGCAGTATTTT
-	-	TRBV5-1	TRBJ1-3	CASSLVSLAEDTIYF	TGCGCCAGCAGCTTGGTCTCACTAGCGGAGGACACCATATATTTT
TRBD2	-	TRBV9	TRBJ2-4	CASSVGLLAGGSGKNIQYF	TGTGCCAGCAGCGTAGGGTTGTTAGCGGGAGGATCGGGCAAAAACATTCAGTACTTC